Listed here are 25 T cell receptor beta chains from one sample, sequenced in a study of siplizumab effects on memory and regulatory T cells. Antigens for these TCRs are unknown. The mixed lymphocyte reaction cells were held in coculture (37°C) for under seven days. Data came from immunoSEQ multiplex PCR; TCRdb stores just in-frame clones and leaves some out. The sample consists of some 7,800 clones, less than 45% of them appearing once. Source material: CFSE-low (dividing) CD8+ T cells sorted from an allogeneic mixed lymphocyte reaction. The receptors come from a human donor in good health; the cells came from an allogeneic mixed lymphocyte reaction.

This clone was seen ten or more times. The CDR3 DNA reads as TGTGCCACTTCTGGGCGGGGTGGCAATCAGCCCCAGCATTTT. Protein product: CATSGRGGNQPQHF. The chain is built from TRBV28 and TRBJ1-5; D ambiguous. V dropped 10 bases and J dropped 2 bases, with 15 bases sitting between them. The V gene's germline CDR1 is MDHEN and CDR2 SYDVKM. This CDR3 region has 14 residues.

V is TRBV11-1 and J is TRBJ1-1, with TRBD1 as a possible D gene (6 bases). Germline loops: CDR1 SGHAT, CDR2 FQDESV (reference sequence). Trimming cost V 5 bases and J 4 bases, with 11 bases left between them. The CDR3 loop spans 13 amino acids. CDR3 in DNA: TGTGCCAGCAGCCTAGGGGACATCACTGAAGCTTTCTTT. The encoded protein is CASSLGDITEAFF.

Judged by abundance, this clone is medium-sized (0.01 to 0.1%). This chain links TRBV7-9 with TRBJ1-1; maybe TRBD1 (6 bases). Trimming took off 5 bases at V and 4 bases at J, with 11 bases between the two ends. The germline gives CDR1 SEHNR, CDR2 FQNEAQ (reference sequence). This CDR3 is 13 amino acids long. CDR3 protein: CASSLGDITEAFF. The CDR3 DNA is TGTGCCAGCAGCCTAGGGGACATCACTGAAGCTTTCTTT.

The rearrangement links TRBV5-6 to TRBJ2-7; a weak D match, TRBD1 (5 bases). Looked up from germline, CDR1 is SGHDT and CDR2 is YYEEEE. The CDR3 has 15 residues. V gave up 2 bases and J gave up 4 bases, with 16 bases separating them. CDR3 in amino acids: CASSFGSGPGYEQYF. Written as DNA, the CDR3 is TGTGCCAGCAGCTTTGGGTCAGGGCCAGGGTACGAGCAGTACTTC.

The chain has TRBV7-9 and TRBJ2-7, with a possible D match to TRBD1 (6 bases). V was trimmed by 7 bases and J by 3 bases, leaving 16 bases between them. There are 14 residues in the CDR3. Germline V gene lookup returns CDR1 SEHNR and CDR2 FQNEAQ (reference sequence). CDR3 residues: CASTQGPRHYEQYF. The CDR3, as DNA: TGTGCCAGCACCCAGGGGCCGAGACACTACGAGCAGTACTTC.

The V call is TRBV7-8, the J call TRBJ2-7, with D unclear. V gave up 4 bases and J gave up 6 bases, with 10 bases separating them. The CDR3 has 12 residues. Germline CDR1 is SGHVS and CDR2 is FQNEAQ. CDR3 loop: CASSSDSGEQYF. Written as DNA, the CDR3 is TGTGCCAGCAGCTCCGACTCAGGCGAGCAGTACTTC. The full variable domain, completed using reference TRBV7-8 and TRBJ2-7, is GAGVSQSPRYKVAKRGQDVALRCDPISGHVSLFWYQQALGQGPEFLTYFQNEAQLDKSGLPSDRFFAERPEGSVSTLKIQRTQQEDSAVYLCASSSDSGEQYFGPGTRLTVT.

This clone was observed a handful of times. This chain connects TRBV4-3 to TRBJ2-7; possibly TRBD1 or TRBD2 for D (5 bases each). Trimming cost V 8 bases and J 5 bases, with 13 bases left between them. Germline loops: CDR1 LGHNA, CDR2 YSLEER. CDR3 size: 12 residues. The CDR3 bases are TGCGCCAGCCAGGGAGTAAGCGACGAGCAGTACTTC. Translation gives CASQGVSDEQYF.

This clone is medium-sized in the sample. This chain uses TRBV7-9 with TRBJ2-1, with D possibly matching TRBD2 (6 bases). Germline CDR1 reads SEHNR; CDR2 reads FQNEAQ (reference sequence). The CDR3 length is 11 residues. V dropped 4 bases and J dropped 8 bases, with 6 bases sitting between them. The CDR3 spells CASSWGDEQFF. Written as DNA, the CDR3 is TGTGCCAGCAGCTGGGGGGATGAGCAGTTCTTC.

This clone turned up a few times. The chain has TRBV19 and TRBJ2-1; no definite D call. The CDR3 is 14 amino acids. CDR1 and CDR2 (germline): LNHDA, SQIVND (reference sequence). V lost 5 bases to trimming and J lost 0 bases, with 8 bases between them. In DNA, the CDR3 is TGTGCCAGTAGTCCCCCGAGCTCCTACAATGAGCAGTTCTTC. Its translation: CASSPPSSYNEQFF.

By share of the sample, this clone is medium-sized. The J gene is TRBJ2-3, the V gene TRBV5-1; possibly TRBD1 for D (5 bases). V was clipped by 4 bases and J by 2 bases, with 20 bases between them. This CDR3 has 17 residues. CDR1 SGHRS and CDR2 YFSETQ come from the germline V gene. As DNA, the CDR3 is TGCGCCAGCAGCCCCCCAGGGCGCCTAGGCCACACAGATACGCAGTATTTT. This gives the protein CASSPPGRLGHTDTQYF. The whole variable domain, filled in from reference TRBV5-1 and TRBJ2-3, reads KAGVTQTPRYLIKTRGQQVTLSCSPISGHRSVSWYQQTPGQGLQFLFEYFSETQRNKGNFPGRFSGRQFSNSRSEMNVSTLELGDSALYLCASSPPGRLGHTDTQYFGPGTRLTVL.

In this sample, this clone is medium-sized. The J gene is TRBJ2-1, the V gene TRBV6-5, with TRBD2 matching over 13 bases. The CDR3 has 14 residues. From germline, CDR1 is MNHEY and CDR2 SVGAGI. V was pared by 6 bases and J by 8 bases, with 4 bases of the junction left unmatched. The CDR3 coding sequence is TGTGCCAGCAGCGGGACTAGCGGGAAGCATGAGCAGTTCTTC. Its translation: CASSGTSGKHEQFF.

The DNA for the CDR3 is TGTGCCAGCTCTACCCTGGGCCGGGAGCTGTTTTTT. It specifies CASSTLGRELFF. The chain uses TRBV27 and TRBJ2-2; D not certain. Trimming pared 8 bases from V and 9 bases from J, leaving 13 bases between. The germline V gene has CDR1 MNHEY and CDR2 SMNVEV (reference sequence). The CDR3 consists of 12 residues.

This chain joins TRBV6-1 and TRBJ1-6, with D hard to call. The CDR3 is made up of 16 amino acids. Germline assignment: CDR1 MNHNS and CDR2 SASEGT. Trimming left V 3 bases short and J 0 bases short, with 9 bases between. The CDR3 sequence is CASSERGSSYNSPLHF. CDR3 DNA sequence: TGTGCCAGCAGTGAGAGAGGGAGCTCCTATAATTCACCCCTCCACTTT.

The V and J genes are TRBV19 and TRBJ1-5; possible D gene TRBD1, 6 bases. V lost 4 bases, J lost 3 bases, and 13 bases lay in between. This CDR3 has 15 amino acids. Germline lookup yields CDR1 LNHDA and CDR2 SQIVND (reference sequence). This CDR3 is CASSTLGQSNQPQHF. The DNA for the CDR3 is TGTGCCAGTAGTACTCTAGGACAGTCCAATCAGCCCCAGCATTTT. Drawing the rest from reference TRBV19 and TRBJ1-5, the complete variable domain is DGGITQSPKYLFRKEGQNVTLSCEQNLNHDAMYWYRQDPGQGLRLIYYSQIVNDFQKGDIAEGYSVSREKKESFPLTVTSAQKNPTAFYLCASSTLGQSNQPQHFGDGTRLSIL.

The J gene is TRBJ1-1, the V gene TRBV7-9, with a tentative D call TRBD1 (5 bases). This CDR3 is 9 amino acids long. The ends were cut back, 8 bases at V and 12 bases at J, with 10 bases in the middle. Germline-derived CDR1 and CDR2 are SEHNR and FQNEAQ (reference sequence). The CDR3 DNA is TGTGCCAGCGGGGAGGGGTCTTTCTTT. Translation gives CASGEGSFF. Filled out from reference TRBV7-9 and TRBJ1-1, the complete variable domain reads DTGVSQNPRHKITKRGQNVTFRCDPISEHNRLYWYRQTLGQGPEFLTYFQNEAQLEKSRLLSDRFSAERPKGSFSTLEIQRTEQGDSAMYLCASGEGSFFGQGTRLTVV.

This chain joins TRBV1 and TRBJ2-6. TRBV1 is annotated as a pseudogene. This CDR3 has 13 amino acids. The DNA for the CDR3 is TGCACCAGCAGGGGAAGTCGGGCCAACGTCCTGACTTTC. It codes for CTSRGSRANVLTF.

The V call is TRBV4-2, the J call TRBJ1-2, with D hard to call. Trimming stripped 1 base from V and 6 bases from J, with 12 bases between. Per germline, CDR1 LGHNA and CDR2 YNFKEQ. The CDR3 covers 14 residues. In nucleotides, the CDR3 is TGTGCCAGCAGCCAAGGGAAGGGAGTCCATGGCTACACCTTC. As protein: CASSQGKGVHGYTF.

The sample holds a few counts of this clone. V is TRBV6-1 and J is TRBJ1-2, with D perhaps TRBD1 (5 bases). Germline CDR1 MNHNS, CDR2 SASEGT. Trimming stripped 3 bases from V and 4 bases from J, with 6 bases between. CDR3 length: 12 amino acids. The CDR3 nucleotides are TGTGCCAGCAGTGACAGGGCCTATGGCTACACCTTC. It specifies CASSDRAYGYTF.

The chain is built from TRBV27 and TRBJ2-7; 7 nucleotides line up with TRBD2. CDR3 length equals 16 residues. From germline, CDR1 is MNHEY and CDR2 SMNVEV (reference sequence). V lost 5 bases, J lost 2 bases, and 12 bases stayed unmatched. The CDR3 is CASSPIRASGPYEQYF. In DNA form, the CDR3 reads TGTGCCAGCAGTCCCATTAGGGCTAGCGGCCCCTACGAGCAGTACTTC.

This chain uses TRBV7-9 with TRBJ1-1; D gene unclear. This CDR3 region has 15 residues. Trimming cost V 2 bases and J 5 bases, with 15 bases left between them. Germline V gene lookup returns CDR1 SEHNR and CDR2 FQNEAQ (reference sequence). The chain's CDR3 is CASSLHIGTVTEAFF. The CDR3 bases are TGTGCCAGCAGCTTACACATCGGCACGGTGACTGAAGCTTTCTTT.

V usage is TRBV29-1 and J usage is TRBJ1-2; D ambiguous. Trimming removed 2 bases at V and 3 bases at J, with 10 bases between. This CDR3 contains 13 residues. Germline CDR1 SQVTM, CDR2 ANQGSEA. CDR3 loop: CSVESPGHYGYTF. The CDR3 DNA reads TGCAGCGTTGAATCCCCGGGCCACTATGGCTACACCTTC.

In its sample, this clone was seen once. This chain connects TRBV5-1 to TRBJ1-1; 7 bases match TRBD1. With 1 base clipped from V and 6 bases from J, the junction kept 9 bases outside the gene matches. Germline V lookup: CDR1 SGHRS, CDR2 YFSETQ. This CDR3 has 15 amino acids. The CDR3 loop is CASSLNRGGRPEAFF. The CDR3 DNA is TGCGCCAGCAGCTTGAACAGGGGTGGGAGGCCTGAAGCTTTCTTT.

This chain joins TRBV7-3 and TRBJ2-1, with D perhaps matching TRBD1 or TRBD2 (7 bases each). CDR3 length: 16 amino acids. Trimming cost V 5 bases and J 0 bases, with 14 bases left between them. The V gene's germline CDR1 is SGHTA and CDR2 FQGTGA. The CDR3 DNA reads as TGTGCCAGCAGCCAGGGGGGGCGCCCCTCCTACAATGAGCAGTTCTTC. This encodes CASSQGGRPSYNEQFF. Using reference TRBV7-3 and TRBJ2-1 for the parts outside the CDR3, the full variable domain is GAGVSQTPSNKVTEKGKYVELRCDPISGHTALYWYRQSLGQGPEFLIYFQGTGAADDSGLPNDRFFAVRPEGSVSTLKIQRTERGDSAVYLCASSQGGRPSYNEQFFGPGTRLTVL.

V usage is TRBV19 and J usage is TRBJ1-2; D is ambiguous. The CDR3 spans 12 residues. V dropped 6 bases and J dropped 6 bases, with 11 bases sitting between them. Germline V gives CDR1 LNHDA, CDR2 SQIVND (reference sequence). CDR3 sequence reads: CASSHGRDGYTF. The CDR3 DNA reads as TGTGCCAGTAGCCACGGACGTGATGGCTACACCTTC. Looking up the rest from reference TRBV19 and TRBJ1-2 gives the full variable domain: DGGITQSPKYLFRKEGQNVTLSCEQNLNHDAMYWYRQDPGQGLRLIYYSQIVNDFQKGDIAEGYSVSREKKESFPLTVTSAQKNPTAFYLCASSHGRDGYTFGSGTRLTVV.

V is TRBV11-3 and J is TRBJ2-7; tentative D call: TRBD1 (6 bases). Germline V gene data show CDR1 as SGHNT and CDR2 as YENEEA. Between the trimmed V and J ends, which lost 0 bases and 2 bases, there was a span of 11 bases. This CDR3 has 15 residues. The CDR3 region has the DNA TGTGCCAGCAGCTTAGACCCAGGGGACACCTACGAGCAGTACTTC. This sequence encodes CASSLDPGDTYEQYF.